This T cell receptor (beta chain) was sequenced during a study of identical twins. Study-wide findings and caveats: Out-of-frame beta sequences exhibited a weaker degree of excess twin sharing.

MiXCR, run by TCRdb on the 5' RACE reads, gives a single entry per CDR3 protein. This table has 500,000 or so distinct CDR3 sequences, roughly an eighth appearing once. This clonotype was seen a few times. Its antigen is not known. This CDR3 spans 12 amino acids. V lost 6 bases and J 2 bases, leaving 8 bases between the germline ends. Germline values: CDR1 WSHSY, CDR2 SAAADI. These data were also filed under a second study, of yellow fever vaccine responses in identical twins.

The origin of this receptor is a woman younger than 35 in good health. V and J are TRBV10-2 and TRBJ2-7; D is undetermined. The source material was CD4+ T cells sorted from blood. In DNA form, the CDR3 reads TGCGCCAGCAGCGGCACCGCCTACGAGCAGTACTTC. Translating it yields CASSGTAYEQYF.